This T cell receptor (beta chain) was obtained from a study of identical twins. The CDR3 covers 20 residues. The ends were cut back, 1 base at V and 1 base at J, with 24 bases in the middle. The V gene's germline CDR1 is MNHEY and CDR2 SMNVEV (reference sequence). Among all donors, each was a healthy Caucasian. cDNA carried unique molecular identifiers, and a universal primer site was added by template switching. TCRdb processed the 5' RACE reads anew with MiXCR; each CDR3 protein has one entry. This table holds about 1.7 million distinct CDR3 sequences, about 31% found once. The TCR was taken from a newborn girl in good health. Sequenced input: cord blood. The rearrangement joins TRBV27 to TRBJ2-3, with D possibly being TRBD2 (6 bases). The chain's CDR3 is CASSLYPILKRASGTDTQYF. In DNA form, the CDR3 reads TGTGCCAGCAGTTTATACCCGATTCTGAAGAGGGCTAGCGGCACAGATACGCAGTATTTT.